This entry describes one T cell receptor (beta chain). Its antigen is unknown. The source of the sample is a study of T cell repertoires in cytomegalovirus infection. Across the whole study: Indicated by public TCR beta signatures were CMV infection and matching HLA type.

Germline CDR1 and CDR2: SEHNR and FQNEAQ (reference sequence). CDR3 length: 13 residues. Trimming cost V 9 bases and J 8 bases, with 19 bases left between them. Each CDR3 protein gets one entry after TCRdb re-called the reads with MiXCR. The sample lists 7,100 or so distinct CDR3 sequences; 55% were seen once. General study findings and limits: Clonotype analysis showed dominance of the ex vivo response by HLA-C-restricted CMV-specific TCR beta clonotypes. People with CMV and the relevant HLA were identified by cumulative public TCR beta family frequency.

The V call is TRBV7-9, the J call TRBJ1-2, with a tentative D call TRBD1 (5 bases). The TCR originated in a human donor in good health (CMV status not recorded). Some clones in this sample may be carry-over from other donors' samples. Sequenced input: PBMCs, sequenced either directly or after in vitro stimulation (not recorded which). This chain's CDR3 is CARSPGTSEGYTF. Written as DNA, the CDR3 is TGTGCCAGAAGTCCCGGGACCTCGGAAGGCTACACCTTC. Filled out from reference TRBV7-9 and TRBJ1-2, the complete variable domain reads DTGVSQNPRHKITKRGQNVTFRCDPISEHNRLYWYRQTLGQGPEFLTYFQNEAQLEKSRLLSDRFSAERPKGSFSTLEIQRTEQGDSAMYLCARSPGTSEGYTFGSGTRLTVV.